Presented here are 11 T cell receptor beta chains from one specimen sequenced in a study of T cells in Graves' hyperthyroidism and ophthalmopathy. RNA transcripts were the template for amplifying TCR beta CDR3 regions. With the HTBI primer set, the TCR CDR3 went through a first round of RT-PCR. Each CDR3 protein is one row after TCRdb ran MiXCR on the multiplex PCR reads. The sample lists more than 500,000 distinct CDR3 sequences; around 13% were seen once. The material sequenced was blood. All receptors derive from a woman aged 40 to 50 with Graves' hyperthyroidism.

The chain combines TRBV5-1 with TRBJ2-1; TRBD2 matches 7 bases. CDR3 length: 14 residues. Trimming at V came to 4 bases and at J to 9 bases, leaving 10 bases not matched to a gene. CDR1 is SGHRS and CDR2 is YFSETQ in the germline V gene. Here the CDR3 DNA reads TGCGCCAGCAGCCTAGGACTAGAGGATACTGAGCAGTTCTTC. As protein: CASSLGLEDTEQFF. The variable domain in full, completed from reference TRBV5-1 and TRBJ2-1, reads KAGVTQTPRYLIKTRGQQVTLSCSPISGHRSVSWYQQTPGQGLQFLFEYFSETQRNKGNFPGRFSGRQFSNSRSEMNVSTLELGDSALYLCASSLGLEDTEQFFGPGTRLTVL.

This clonotype was counted only a few times. The V call is TRBV5-4, the J call TRBJ1-1; the D is unclear. V lost 0 bases to trimming and J lost 5 bases, with 11 bases between them. CDR3 length equals 14 residues. Germline V gene lookup returns CDR1 SGHNT and CDR2 YYREEE (reference sequence). This chain's CDR3 is CASSLDGVGTEAFF. In DNA, the CDR3 is TGTGCCAGCAGCTTGGATGGGGTGGGGACTGAAGCTTTCTTT.

Comments on this clonotype: Given a much more abundant clone one base away, this may be a read error. The chain recombines TRBV5-1 with TRBJ2-7, with a tentative D call TRBD2 (5 bases). The V gene's germline CDR1 is SGHRS and CDR2 YFSETQ. This CDR3 has 13 residues. CDR3 nucleotide sequence: TGCGCCAGCAGTACGGACGGGGAGTACGAGCATTACTTC. It is translated as CASSTDGEYEHYF.

This clonotype was recorded at least ten times. The chain uses TRBV28 and TRBJ2-1; D unresolved. V was shortened by 5 bases and J by 8 bases, with 16 bases between the two germline ends. Germline V gene sequence: CDR1 MDHEN, CDR2 SYDVKM. The CDR3 extends over 14 amino acids. CDR3 residues: CASSPRGAWDEQFF. CDR3 bases: TGTGCCAGCAGTCCAAGAGGAGCTTGGGATGAGCAGTTCTTC.

V is TRBV20-1 and J is TRBJ2-3; D not resolved. The CDR3 totals 15 residues. Germline lookup yields CDR1 DFQATT and CDR2 SNEGSKA (reference sequence). V shed 0 bases and J shed 2 bases, with 12 bases lying between them. CDR3 protein: CSARDGGSSTDTQYF. The CDR3 bases are TGCAGTGCTAGAGATGGCGGCTCATCCACAGATACGCAGTATTTT.

The J gene is TRBJ2-1, the V gene TRBV25-1, with 10 bases fitting TRBD2. Germline values: CDR1 MGHDK, CDR2 SYGVNS. The CDR3 spans 14 residues. V trimming: 6 bases; J trimming: 4 bases; junction bases outside the gene matches: 3. The CDR3, as DNA: TGTGCCAGCAGAGGGACTAGCGTATACAATGAGCAGTTCTTC. Protein sequence: CASRGTSVYNEQFF.

The sample holds many counts of this clonotype. This chain joins TRBV18 and TRBJ1-2; 7 positions match TRBD1. The CDR3 totals 15 residues. Germline-derived CDR1 and CDR2 are KGHSH and LQKENI. The ends lost 4 bases at V and 0 bases at J; junction bases unmatched: 5. For the CDR3, the DNA is TGTGCCAGCTCACGAGGGGGCGACACTAACTATGGCTACACCTTC. Residues: CASSRGGDTNYGYTF.

This clonotype was detected many times. The chain combines TRBV28 with TRBJ2-3; 7 bases line up with TRBD2. Germline CDR1 reads MDHEN; CDR2 reads SYDVKM. V shed 6 bases, J shed 4 bases, and the junction held 13 bases outside the gene matches. CDR3 length: 16 residues. The CDR3 nucleotides are TGTGCCAGCAGATCCTCCGAGGGAGGGAAGTCAGATACGCAGTATTTT. Translating gives CASRSSEGGKSDTQYF.

This clonotype was observed many times. The chain links TRBV5-1 to TRBJ1-5, with 7 bases identical to TRBD1. This CDR3 has 15 residues. V shed 9 bases and J 0 bases; nucleotides not matched to a gene: 9. From germline, CDR1 is SGHRS and CDR2 YFSETQ. This CDR3 reads CATRQGNYSNQPQHF. The CDR3 region has the DNA TGCGCCACCAGACAGGGCAACTATAGCAATCAGCCCCAGCATTTT.

This clonotype was counted only a few times. V and J are TRBV4-1 and TRBJ2-2; D is unclear. CDR3 length: 17 residues. The V gene's germline CDR1 is MGHRA and CDR2 YSYEKL. V lost 0 bases, J lost 0 bases, and 11 bases lay in between. This CDR3 is CASSQDTVFANTGELFF. The CDR3 DNA sequence: TGCGCCAGCAGCCAAGATACCGTCTTCGCGAACACCGGGGAGCTGTTTTTT.

This chain joins TRBV29-1 and TRBJ2-2; D possibly corresponds to TRBD2 (5 bases). Germline lookup yields CDR1 SQVTM and CDR2 ANQGSEA. This CDR3 spans 14 amino acids. V gave up 3 bases and J gave up 0 bases, with 8 bases separating them. The CDR3 sequence is CSVEGSANTGELFF. The CDR3 DNA reads TGCAGCGTTGAGGGGAGCGCGAACACCGGGGAGCTGTTTTTT.